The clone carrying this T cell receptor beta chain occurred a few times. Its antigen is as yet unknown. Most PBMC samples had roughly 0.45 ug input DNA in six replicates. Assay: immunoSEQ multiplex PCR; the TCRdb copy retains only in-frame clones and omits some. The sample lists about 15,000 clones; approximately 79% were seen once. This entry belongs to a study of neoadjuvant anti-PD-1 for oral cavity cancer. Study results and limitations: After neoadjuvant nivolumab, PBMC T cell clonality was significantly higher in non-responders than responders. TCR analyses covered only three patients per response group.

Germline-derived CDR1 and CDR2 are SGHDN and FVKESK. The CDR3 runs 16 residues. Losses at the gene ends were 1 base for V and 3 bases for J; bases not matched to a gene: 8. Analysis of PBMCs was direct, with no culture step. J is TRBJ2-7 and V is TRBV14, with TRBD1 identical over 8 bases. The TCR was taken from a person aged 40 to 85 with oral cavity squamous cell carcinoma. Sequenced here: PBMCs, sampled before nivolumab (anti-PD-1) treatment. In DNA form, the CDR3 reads TGTGCCAGCAGCCAAGCGGACAGGGCGACCTTCTACGAGCAGTACTTC. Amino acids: CASSQADRATFYEQYF.